A selection of T cell receptor beta chains follows, all from one sample in a study of cytomegalovirus exposure and HLA in healthy donors. Profiled with immunoSEQ multiplex PCR; TCRdb holds only in-frame clones, not every one. The data show more than 110,000 clones, and the top ten clones hold about 2.5%. Sequenced material: PBMCs. The receptors shown here come from a man between 35 and 55 years old in good health and CMV-seronegative. CDR3s include the opening cysteine and the closing phenylalanine or tryptophan. Each record gives: D gene, J gene, V gene, CDR3 protein, CDR3 DNA. D genes are given only for firm matches.

>TRBD2|TRBJ2-3|TRBV7-2
CASSSPAGGADTQYF
TGTGCCAGCAGTAGCCCCGCGGGGGGGGCAGATACGCAGTATTTT
>TRBD1|TRBJ2-3|TRBV5-4
CASSATGGGDTQYF
TGTGCCAGCAGCGCGACAGGGGGTGGAGATACGCAGTATTTT
>TRBD1|TRBJ2-1|TRBV5-1
CASSAMLTGGSYNEQFF
TGCGCCAGCAGCGCAATGCTTACAGGGGGCTCCTACAATGAGCAGTTCTTC
>NA|TRBJ2-2|TRBV7-2
CASSAMLNTGELFF
TGTGCCAGCAGCGCTATGTTGAACACCGGGGAGCTGTTTTTT
>TRBD1|TRBJ2-7|TRBV7-6
CASSLGGGAYEQYF
TGTGCCAGCAGCTTAGGAGGGGGCGCCTACGAGCAGTACTTC
>NA|TRBJ1-2|TRBV5-5
CASSLGGVKPYGYTF
TGTGCCAGCAGCTTGGGCGGGGTTAAACCCTATGGCTACACCTTC
>TRBD1|TRBJ2-2|TRBV6-6
CASSRQGVNTGELFF
TGTGCCAGCAGCCGACAGGGAGTAAACACCGGGGAGCTGTTTTTT
>TRBD1|TRBJ2-3|TRBV10-3
CAISALTGGAEDTQYF
TGTGCCATCAGTGCCTTAACAGGGGGCGCAGAAGATACGCAGTATTTT
>NA|TRBJ1-3|TRBV19
CASSFGLNSGNTIYF
TGTGCCAGTAGTTTCGGACTAAACTCTGGAAACACCATATATTTT
>NA|TRBJ1-4|TRBV18
CASSRTPEKLFF
TGTGCCAGCTCCCGGACACCTGAAAAACTGTTTTTT
>NA|TRBJ2-5|TRBV5-8
CASSLSSMGLGAQYF
TGTGCCAGCAGCTTAAGCTCAATGGGACTCGGGGCCCAGTACTTC
>NA|TRBJ1-5|TRBV19
CASSIGGDFRQPQHF
TGTGCCAGTAGTATAGGGGGGGACTTCAGGCAGCCCCAGCATTTT
>NA|TRBJ1-6|TRBV4-3
CASSQESPGGAYNSPLHF
TGCGCCAGCAGCCAAGAATCCCCGGGTGGTGCCTATAATTCACCCCTCCACTTT
>NA|TRBJ2-7|TRBV5-4
CASSLYRGGEQYF
TGTGCCAGCAGCTTGTACAGGGGAGGCGAGCAGTACTTC
>TRBD2|TRBJ2-2|TRBV7-4
CASSLAGGDTGELFF
TGTGCCAGCAGCTTAGCGGGGGGGGACACCGGGGAGCTGTTTTTT
>NA|TRBJ2-3|TRBV4-3
CASSQSGYTDTQYF
TGCGCCAGCAGCCAGTCAGGGTACACAGATACGCAGTATTTT
>NA|TRBJ1-6|TRBV11-2
CASSLGRVGGVYSPLHF
TGTGCCAGCAGCTTAGGCCGGGTGGGGGGGGTTTATTCACCCCTCCACTTT
>TRBD1|TRBJ1-1|TRBV19
CASTYARGQTEAFF
TGTGCCAGTACATACGCCAGGGGGCAGACTGAAGCTTTCTTT
>NA|TRBJ1-5|TRBV2
CASKDGGYSNQPQHF
TGTGCCAGCAAGGACGGGGGATATAGCAATCAGCCCCAGCATTTT
>NA|TRBJ2-7|TRBV18
CASSPLQEDYEQYF
TGTGCCAGCTCACCACTTCAAGAGGATTACGAGCAGTACTTC
>TRBD2|TRBJ2-1|TRBV6-1
CASIQLAGGRDEQFF
TGTGCCAGCATCCAACTAGCGGGGGGCCGGGATGAGCAGTTCTTC
>TRBD2|TRBJ2-5|TRBV5-4
CASSSKRGGGQETQYF
TGTGCCAGCAGCTCCAAGCGGGGGGGCGGGCAAGAGACCCAGTACTTC
>NA|TRBJ2-7|TRBV5-1
CASSWGVGYEQYF
TGCGCCAGCAGCTGGGGGGTGGGCTACGAGCAGTACTTC
>NA|TRBJ1-6|TRBV4-1
CASSQTFSDRALHF
TGCGCCAGCAGCCAGACCTTTTCCGACAGAGCTCTCCACTTT
>NA|TRBJ1-1|TRBV10-3
CAEAESMNTEAFF
TGTGCCGAAGCGGAATCTATGAACACTGAAGCTTTCTTT
>NA|TRBJ1-6|TRBV6-5
CATAVEDNSPLHF
TGTGCCACCGCTGTAGAGGATAATTCACCCCTCCACTTT
>NA|TRBJ1-2|TRBV28
CASSLTRAAINYGYTF
TGTGCCAGCAGTTTAACTAGGGCAGCTATTAACTATGGCTACACCTTC